This T cell receptor (beta chain) comes out of a study of shared clonotypes between healthy human individuals. CD45RA+ naive and CD45RA-negative memory subsets were separated from CD4+ cells. V was clipped by 1 base and J by 5 bases; unmatched bases: 8. CDR3 length: 16 amino acids. Germline V lookup: CDR1 SEHNR, CDR2 FQNEAQ (reference sequence). TCRdb's copy holds only in-frame clones and misses some; the assay was immunoSEQ multiplex PCR. The sample lists around 510,000 clones; 95% to 96% were seen once. The J gene is TRBJ2-7, the V gene TRBV7-9, with 10 positions matching TRBD2. Sequencing was performed on naive CD4+ T cells sorted from blood. As to subset: CD45RA+ positively selected. The TCR was taken from a woman in her 30s in good health. The CDR3 sequence: CASSLGFVAGGHEQYF. DNA for the CDR3: TGTGCCAGCAGCTTAGGTTTCGTAGCGGGAGGCCACGAGCAGTACTTC.